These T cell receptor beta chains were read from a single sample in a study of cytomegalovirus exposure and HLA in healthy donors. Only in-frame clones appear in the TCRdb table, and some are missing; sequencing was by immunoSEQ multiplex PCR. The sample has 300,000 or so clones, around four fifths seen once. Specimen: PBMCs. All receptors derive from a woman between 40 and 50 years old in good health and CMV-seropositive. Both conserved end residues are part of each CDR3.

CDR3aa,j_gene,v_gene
CASSEWAEGEQFF,TRBJ2-1,TRBV2
CASSLDEAAGELFF,TRBJ2-2,TRBV5-1
CSARRGDNYEQYF,TRBJ2-7,TRBV29-1
CAISGTPEQAFF,TRBJ1-1,TRBV10-3
CASTWETYNEQFF,TRBJ2-1,TRBV5-1
CASTTTGGFTEAFF,TRBJ1-1,TRBV19
CASSSGTGGIYEQYF,TRBJ2-7,TRBV10-1
CAWTGISGANVLTF,TRBJ2-6,TRBV30
CAWSAGQVNSEQYF,TRBJ2-7,TRBV30
CASSPWTGNTDTQYF,TRBJ2-3,TRBV11-3
CASSRTSGTAYEQYF,TRBJ2-7,TRBV6-4
CASSFRGGGTDTQYF,TRBJ2-3,TRBV19
CASSGQGAGPQHF,TRBJ1-5,TRBV2
CASSLDGRGLSDEQFF,TRBJ2-1,TRBV7-6
CASSLAEGLAQETQYF,TRBJ2-5,TRBV7-6
CASSSGHYYEQYF,TRBJ2-7,TRBV5-4
CASSLSIGRAPQETQYF,TRBJ2-5,TRBV5-1
CASSPHGVPGYTF,TRBJ1-2,TRBV7-2
CASSLGWGKPSADGYTF,TRBJ1-2,TRBV7-6
CASSIGTGGRNEQFF,TRBJ2-1,TRBV19
CASSQGRGSDAGELFF,TRBJ2-2,TRBV4-2
CASSTGQGASEQYF,TRBJ2-7,TRBV19
CASSLSLRDRGTSYEQYF,TRBJ2-7,TRBV27
CAWSVDRVSGRANEQFF,TRBJ2-1,TRBV30
CASRTTKNTEAFF,TRBJ1-1,TRBV25-1
CASSVAPGTSGGTQYF,TRBJ2-3,TRBV9
CASSLGDSYYGYTF,TRBJ1-2,TRBV11-2
CASSLTGVGNTIYF,TRBJ1-3,TRBV7-9
CASSLQGYNQPQHF,TRBJ1-5,TRBV27
CAWSVHVAGVREQYF,TRBJ2-7,TRBV30
CASSPRQGKGRNYGYTF,TRBJ1-2,TRBV11-3
CACSTSVAYNEQFF,TRBJ2-1,TRBV30
CASSLTGGLETQYF,TRBJ2-5,TRBV7-3
CASSPRPNNYEQFF,TRBJ2-1,TRBV5-6
CASRIGGSGIDTQYF,TRBJ2-3,TRBV28
CSAARQSTGELFF,TRBJ2-2,TRBV29-1
CATSSQDSFYGYTF,TRBJ1-2,TRBV15
CASSVVLAGGEQYF,TRBJ2-7,TRBV9
CASSSPGGVTEAFF,TRBJ1-1,TRBV27
CASSFQEGTYGYTF,TRBJ1-2,TRBV7-9
CASSYSGDIVSQPQHF,TRBJ1-5,TRBV6-6
CAISDGQDSIGAFF,TRBJ1-1,TRBV10-3
CASSRQGNEQFF,TRBJ2-1,TRBV6-5
CASSLPGNTIYF,TRBJ1-3,TRBV27
CASRRSWDSIEQYF,TRBJ2-7,TRBV27